The rows below give T cell receptor beta chains drawn from one sample of a study of graft-versus-host responses after intestinal transplantation. Libraries were prepared by immunoSEQ multiplex PCR; TCRdb keeps only in-frame clonotypes and omits some of them. The repertoire has over 80,000 clones, about 82% of them found once; the top ten carry 1.4%. Here the sequenced sample was PBMCs, taken 255 days after intestinal transplant. These receptors were collected from a human patient who received an intestinal transplant, so some T cells may come from the graft donor. CDR3s include the opening cysteine and the closing phenylalanine or tryptophan.

CDR3	V	J
CASSLGLAGASTDTQYF	TRBV5-4	TRBJ2-3
CASTHGGRNTEAFF	TRBV5-4	TRBJ1-1
CAVGLGAVPTQYF	TRBV11-1	TRBJ2-3
CASSLRAGTGGADTEAFF	TRBV28	TRBJ1-1
CAISETKQGIETQYF	TRBV10-3	TRBJ2-5
CASSLDAGWRSPLHF	TRBV5-1	TRBJ1-6
CASSPPPGLAGGDTQYF	TRBV18	TRBJ2-3
CASNPRGETGELFF	TRBV6-1	TRBJ2-2
CASSPHRDSNQPQHF	TRBV4-1	TRBJ1-5
CASTDSGVRYTF	TRBV7-2	TRBJ1-2
CATSRADRGSYGYTF	TRBV15	TRBJ1-2
CASTKGGTISYNEQFF	TRBV9	TRBJ2-1
CASSIRGARGEKLFF	TRBV19	TRBJ1-4
CASSPLPRGWNEQFF	TRBV27	TRBJ2-1
CATSRGQGYYEQYF	TRBV15	TRBJ2-7
CASSYSIGATNEKLFF	TRBV6-5	TRBJ1-4
CASSPTSGGARFF	TRBV4-1	TRBJ2-1
CSAGDRGDYGYTF	TRBV29-1	TRBJ1-2
CASSIAGGLETQYF	TRBV19	TRBJ2-5
CSAIDGWTQYF	TRBV20-1	TRBJ2-5
CSVGGLGNTIYF	TRBV29-1	TRBJ1-3
CASSPTSGGATDTQYF	TRBV18	TRBJ2-3
CASSYLEIGNTEAFF	TRBV6-6	TRBJ1-1
CASSLARVNTGELFF	TRBV5-1	TRBJ2-2
CASSSLENSNQPQHF	TRBV28	TRBJ1-5
CASRHLRPGTTTDTQYF	TRBV7-9	TRBJ2-3
CASSPTGGQPQHF	TRBV4-2	TRBJ1-5
CASSYNPGQETQYF	TRBV5-4	TRBJ2-5
CASSEWGGTSSVEDTQYF	TRBV2	TRBJ2-3
CASSLGGLGQPQHF	TRBV6-6	TRBJ1-5
CASGTGMRYTF	TRBV12-5	TRBJ1-2
CSVGGGPPLYGYTF	TRBV29-1	TRBJ1-2
CASSLASGAYEQYF	TRBV5-4	TRBJ2-7
CASSLESSAGTF	TRBV7-9	TRBJ1-2
CASSGTTAFF	TRBV30	TRBJ1-1
CASSEWGSWTEAFF	TRBV2	TRBJ1-1
CASSQYPRRRQFTISSYNEQFF	TRBV23-1	TRBJ2-1
CASSPEPLANEKLFF	TRBV11-2	TRBJ1-4
CASSVGEENTEAFF	TRBV9	TRBJ1-1
CASSATLGVAILEAFF	TRBV6-1	TRBJ1-1
CASSGLSSGISTDTQYF	TRBV6-1	TRBJ2-3
CASSIQGRPYEQYF	TRBV19	TRBJ2-7
CASSDRIGVGSDEQYF	TRBV6-4	TRBJ2-7
CASRDNNYGYTF	TRBV5-1	TRBJ1-2
CASSEGNTRYEQYF	TRBV5-1	TRBJ2-7
CASSHDKETQYF	TRBV4-1	TRBJ2-5